This T cell receptor beta chain appears in the sequencing data of a study of cytomegalovirus exposure and HLA in healthy donors. Regarding the study as a whole: The dataset shows that most TCR sequences were rare, while some public TCRs occurred in many donors. The likely origin of a cluster of highly shared sequence variants was a sequencing artifact. In a later analysis, an Asian-associated ancestry cluster reportedly showed fewer N-insertions than the 666-donor mean. In vitro experiments confirmed that three CMV-associated chains were specific for CMV antigens.

Of note for this clone: Its antigen is still unknown.

A multiplex PCR was run with 60 Vbeta primers and 13 Jbeta primers. Sequencing was performed with immunoSEQ multiplex PCR; in TCRdb, only in-frame clones are kept and a portion is missing. The sample consists of almost 200,000 clones, about four fifths of them appearing once. The V end was cut by 4 bases, the J end by 5 bases, with 17 bases between. The CDR3 spans 15 residues. Germline CDR1 LGHNA, CDR2 YNFKEQ. Input material: PBMCs. V usage is TRBV4-2 and J usage is TRBJ2-5; D possibly corresponds to TRBD2 (5 bases). The TCR originated in a male donor in good health and CMV-seropositive. CDR3 amino acids: CASSPGSGSPETQYF. The CDR3 DNA is TGTGCCAGCAGCCCAGGCTCGGGGAGCCCGGAGACCCAGTACTTC.